Each of the 15 T cell receptor beta chains below was sequenced from the same sample in a study of Ad26.COV2.S vaccination and SARS-CoV-2 variants (dated by TCRdb to the early 2020s). Sample time point, as interpreted from the label and publication: individuals recovered from natural SARS-CoV-2 infection. Library construction relied on the immunoSEQ multiplex PCR assay. The clones in this table, taken by TCRdb from immuneACCESS, are in-frame only. Not every clone is retained; where verified, under half of the shortfall comes from an unresolved V gene, and the cause of the rest is unknown. Within this sample are about 350,000 clones, with roughly nine tenths of them counted one time only. The ten largest clones represent around 4.2% of the sample. The starting material was peripheral blood, obtained after recovery from COVID-19. These receptors were collected from a human donor who had recovered from COVID-19.

This chain connects TRBV4-1 to TRBJ2-7; D perhaps matches TRBD2 (7 bases). This CDR3 is 15 amino acids long. The germline V gene has CDR1 MGHRA and CDR2 YSYEKL. Trimming pared 3 bases from V and 0 bases from J, leaving 12 bases between. The CDR3: CASSQGGASSYEQYF. DNA for the CDR3: TGCGCCAGCAGCCAGGGGGGGGCCAGCTCCTACGAGCAGTACTTC.

The chain combines TRBV9 with TRBJ2-7; D gene unclear. CDR3 length: 16 amino acids. Trimming left V 0 bases short and J 0 bases short, with 13 bases between. The germline V gene encodes CDR1 SGDLS and CDR2 YYNGEE. The CDR3, as DNA: TGTGCCAGCAGCGTAGAGGGCAGACCTAACTCCTACGAGCAGTACTTC. It codes for CASSVEGRPNSYEQYF. Complete variable domain (other parts from reference TRBV9 and TRBJ2-7): DSGVTQTPKHLITATGQRVTLRCSPRSGDLSVYWYQQSLDQGLQFLIQYYNGEERAKGNILERFSAQQFPDLHSELNLSSLELGDSALYFCASSVEGRPNSYEQYFGPGTRLTVT.

The J gene is TRBJ2-2, the V gene TRBV7-6; 9 nucleotides line up with TRBD1. V was pared by 5 bases and J by 5 bases, with 6 bases of the junction left unmatched. There are 15 residues in the CDR3. CDR1 and CDR2 from the germline V gene are SGHVS and FNYEAQ. The CDR3 here is CASSPAGTGTGELFF. CDR3 DNA: TGTGCCAGCAGCCCCGCCGGGACAGGGACCGGGGAGCTGTTTTTT.

The rearrangement uses TRBV6-5 and TRBJ1-2; tentatively, D is TRBD1 (6 bases). Germline loops: CDR1 MNHEY, CDR2 SVGAGI. V lost 8 bases and J lost 0, with 13 bases in between. CDR3 length: 14 amino acids. The CDR3 sequence is CASSQGSSNYGYTF. The CDR3 coding sequence is TGTGCCAGCTCACAGGGCTCTTCTAACTATGGCTACACCTTC.

The J gene is TRBJ2-3, the V gene TRBV6-1, with D uncertain. Between the trimmed V and J ends, which lost 3 bases and 1 base, there was a span of 11 bases. The CDR3 is 15 residues long. Germline lookup yields CDR1 MNHNS and CDR2 SASEGT. The CDR3 region is CASSEGFVGTDTQYF. Here the CDR3 DNA reads TGTGCCAGCAGTGAGGGGTTCGTGGGCACAGATACGCAGTATTTT.

This chain joins TRBV16 and TRBJ1-1, with D tentatively TRBD1 (6 bases). Trimming pared 0 bases from V and 9 bases from J, leaving 11 bases between. The CDR3 runs 13 residues. Germline V lookup: CDR1 KGHSY, CDR2 FQNENV. The CDR3, as DNA: TGTGCCAGCAGCCAATCGCAGGGGAAGAAAGCTTTCTTT. It yields the protein CASSQSQGKKAFF.

This clone was detected a few times. CDR3 loop: CASSYTGPSGNTIYF. The CDR3 DNA reads as TGTGCCAGCAGTTACACAGGTCCTTCTGGAAACACCATATATTTT. The V call is TRBV6-5, the J call TRBJ1-3, with a weak D call TRBD1 (5 bases). Germline CDR1 is MNHEY and CDR2 is SVGAGI. Deletions cut 2 bases from V and 1 base from J, with 9 bases between. The CDR3 spans 15 residues.

This chain connects TRBV4-3 to TRBJ2-2; D is tentatively TRBD1 or TRBD2 (6 bases each). The length of the CDR3 is 17 residues. Trimming took 0 bases from V and 1 from J, leaving 12 bases between them. In germline, CDR1 is LGHNA, CDR2 YSLEER. CDR3 nucleotides: TGCGCCAGCAGCCAAGATAACGGGGGCTGGAACACCGGGGAGCTGTTTTTT. Its protein product is CASSQDNGGWNTGELFF.

The chain joins TRBV7-9 to TRBJ2-1; 10 nucleotides agree with TRBD1. The CDR3 extends over 18 amino acids. V shed 5 bases, J shed 1 base, and the junction held 11 bases outside the gene matches. Germline CDR1 SEHNR, CDR2 FQNEAQ (reference sequence). As DNA, the CDR3 is TGTGCCAGCAGCCCACCCGGGACAGGGGCAAGGTCCTACAATGAGCAGTTCTTC. It is translated as CASSPPGTGARSYNEQFF.

The V gene is TRBV19, the J gene TRBJ2-5; D remains ambiguous. This CDR3 comprises 12 residues. Germline V gene data show CDR1 as LNHDA and CDR2 as SQIVND (reference sequence). The ends were cut back, 5 bases at V and 4 bases at J, with 8 bases in the middle. CDR3 in amino acids: CASSHVGETQYF. The CDR3 nucleotides are TGTGCCAGTAGTCACGTAGGAGAGACCCAGTACTTC.

The V gene is TRBV4-3, the J gene TRBJ1-2; 8 nucleotides align to TRBD1. CDR1 LGHNA and CDR2 YSLEER come from the germline V gene. The CDR3 has 15 amino acids. The junction had 7 bases not matched to a gene; V was cut back by 1 base and J by 6 bases. The CDR3 loop reads CASSQVLTGVNGYTF. In DNA, the CDR3 is TGCGCCAGCAGCCAAGTTCTGACAGGGGTAAATGGCTACACCTTC.

This chain joins TRBV9 and TRBJ2-7; TRBD1 agrees at 9 bases. There are 15 residues in the CDR3. Germline trimming cut 2 bases from V and 3 bases from J; bases unmatched to any gene: 6. Germline V gene sequence: CDR1 SGDLS, CDR2 YYNGEE. The CDR3 DNA reads TGTGCCAGCAGCGTTGGGACAGGGAGCGGCTACGAGCAGTACTTC. The encoded protein is CASSVGTGSGYEQYF.

This clone was picked up one time. The chain carries TRBV6-6 and TRBJ2-1; TRBD2 aligns across 15 bases. CDR3 length equals 19 residues. CDR1 MNHNY and CDR2 SVGAGI come from the germline V gene (reference sequence). V was pared by 5 bases and J by 4 bases, with 12 bases of the junction left unmatched. The CDR3 DNA is TGTGCCAGCAGTCGCGGACTAGCGGGGGGGGATGCCACATACAATGAGCAGTTCTTC. Its translation is CASSRGLAGGDATYNEQFF.

The chain is built from TRBV4-3 and TRBJ2-7; 8 bases match TRBD1. Germline V lookup: CDR1 LGHNA, CDR2 YSLEER. The CDR3 loop spans 14 amino acids. J was trimmed by 0 bases and V by 4 bases; bases with no gene match: 2. Here the CDR3 DNA reads TGCGCCAGCAGCCGGGACAGGTTCTCCTACGAGCAGTACTTC. Translation gives CASSRDRFSYEQYF.

V and J are TRBV5-1 and TRBJ1-1; 7 positions match TRBD1. The V and J ends lost 4 bases and 1 base, in that order; junction bases with no gene match: 4. Germline V gene lookup returns CDR1 SGHRS and CDR2 YFSETQ. The length of the CDR3 is 14 residues. DNA of the CDR3: TGCGCCAGCAGCCCAGGGGGACCGAACACTGAAGCTTTCTTT. It codes for CASSPGGPNTEAFF.